This is a list of T cell receptor beta chains from one sample in a study of beta chain features in type 1 diabetes. The data were produced by immunoSEQ multiplex PCR, yet TCRdb's version contains in-frame clones alone and is incomplete. This table has around 300,000 clones, approximately 11% appearing once. The sample comprised naive CD4+ T cells from blood. The receptors stem from a woman in her thirties in good health. CDR3s include the opening cysteine and the closing phenylalanine or tryptophan. Fields, in order: J gene, clone size, D gene, V gene, CDR3 DNA, CDR3 protein. D genes are given only for firm matches. The size of a clone is reported for some rows only, either as once, few or many, or as a class for expanded clones.

>TRBJ2-4|few|NA|TRBV29-1
TGCAGCGTCCTCACCGGGGGGCCCGGGGACATTCAGTACTTC
CSVLTGGPGDIQYF
>TRBJ2-1|few|NA|TRBV28
TGTGCCACCGGGAGTCACAATGAGCAGTTCTTC
CATGSHNEQFF
>TRBJ1-1|NA|NA|TRBV18
TGTGCCAGCTCACCATCCGGACAGCCGAACACTGAAGCTTTCTTT
CASSPSGQPNTEAFF
>TRBJ2-1|NA|TRBD1|TRBV11-1
TGTGCCAGCAGCCGGACAGGGGTCTACAATGAGCAGTTCTTC
CASSRTGVYNEQFF
>TRBJ2-3|NA|NA|TRBV7-8
TGTGCCAGCAGCTTAGTGGGGGGAGCAAGAGATACGCAGTATTTT
CASSLVGGARDTQYF
>TRBJ2-7|few|TRBD1|TRBV15
TGTGCCACCAGCAGACGGACAGGCCCCTCCTACGAGCAGTACTTC
CATSRRTGPSYEQYF
>TRBJ2-1|NA|NA|TRBV7-2
TGTGCCAGCAGCTTCCTTCCGGGTAGCGGCCTCAATGAGCAGTTCTTC
CASSFLPGSGLNEQFF
>TRBJ2-3|NA|TRBD2|TRBV7-3
TGTGCCAGCAGCTTTATAGCGGGAGGGAAGGATACGCAGTATTTT
CASSFIAGGKDTQYF
>TRBJ2-7|NA|TRBD1|TRBV10-3
TGTGCCATCACCCCGGGACAGGGGTTGGGTGAGCAGTACTTC
CAITPGQGLGEQYF
>TRBJ2-2|NA|NA|TRBV28
TGTGCCAGCAGTTTATACAGGGCGAACACCGGGGAGCTGTTTTTT
CASSLYRANTGELFF
>TRBJ2-5|few|TRBD1|TRBV9
TGTGCCAGCAGCGCCACCGGACAGGGGGCAGAGACCCAGTACTTC
CASSATGQGAETQYF
>TRBJ1-3|NA|NA|TRBV18
TGTGCCAGCTCACCGCAGGAAAACTCTGGAAACACCATATATTTT
CASSPQENSGNTIYF
>TRBJ1-2|NA|NA|TRBV19
TGTGCCAGTAGTATGGCGGAATACTATGGCTACACCTTC
CASSMAEYYGYTF
>TRBJ2-2|NA|TRBD1|TRBV6-5
TGTGCCAGCAGTTACTACGGGACAGCGAACACCGGGGAGCTGTTTTTT
CASSYYGTANTGELFF
>TRBJ2-1|few|TRBD1|TRBV9
TGTGCCAGCAGCGTAGATCCAGGGGGCTCGATGATGAGGTTCGGGGATGAGCAGTTCTTC
CASSVDPGGSMMRFGDEQFF
>TRBJ1-1|NA|TRBD1|TRBV5-1
TGCGCCAGCAGCGCAAGGGGGCTGGGCACTGAAGCTTTCTTT
CASSARGLGTEAFF
>TRBJ2-1|few|NA|TRBV18
TGTGCCAGCTCACCACCGCAGGGTGGCTCCCGGAATGAGCAGTTCTTC
CASSPPQGGSRNEQFF
>TRBJ2-2|NA|TRBD2|TRBV7-2
TGTGCCAGCAGCCCACAAGGACTAGCGGTCACCGGGGAGCTGTTTTTT
CASSPQGLAVTGELFF
>TRBJ1-3|few|NA|TRBV30
TGTGCCTGGAGTGTAGGGGCGAGCTCTGGAAACACCATATATTTT
CAWSVGASSGNTIYF
>TRBJ2-6|few|TRBD1|TRBV5-1
TGCGCCAGCAGCTTGGTCGGACAGGGGAGCTCTGGGGCCAACGTCCTGACTTTC
CASSLVGQGSSGANVLTF
>TRBJ2-1|NA|TRBD2|TRBV28
TGTGCCAGCAGACTTCCGGGACTAGCGGCCTACAATGAGCAGTTCTTC
CASRLPGLAAYNEQFF
>TRBJ2-5|NA|NA|TRBV5-6
TGTGCCAGCAGCCCGGGACTCCAAGAGACCCAGTACTTC
CASSPGLQETQYF
>TRBJ1-5|NA|NA|TRBV7-2
TGTGCCAGCAGCCCGAGGATACAGGGAGGCAATCAGCCCCAGCATTTT
CASSPRIQGGNQPQHF
>TRBJ2-1|NA|TRBD1|TRBV5-6
TGTGCCAGCAGCCAAAGGGGGCGCGGGGAGCAGTTCTTC
CASSQRGRGEQFF
>TRBJ2-1|NA|TRBD2|TRBV29-1
TGCAGCGTGAGGGGAGGGGCTGTTGAGCAGTTCTTC
CSVRGGAVEQFF
>TRBJ2-3|NA|NA|TRBV29-1
TGCAGCGTTGAGGGGTTAGATAGCGGTTGGGATACGCAGTATTTT
CSVEGLDSGWDTQYF
>TRBJ1-2|NA|NA|TRBV28
TGTGCCAGCAGTTTATGGGCCCATGGCTACACCTTC
CASSLWAHGYTF
>TRBJ1-1|few|TRBD1|TRBV6-4
TGCACCAGGGGGCGCGAGAACACTGAAGCTTTCTTT
CTRGRENTEAFF
>TRBJ1-1|NA|NA|TRBV9
TGTGCCAGCAGCGTAGTAGGACATACGAACACTGAAGCTTTCTTT
CASSVVGHTNTEAFF
>TRBJ2-1|few|TRBD2|TRBV6-5
TGTGCCAGCAGTCCCGGGACTAGCGTCAATGAGCAGTTCTTC
CASSPGTSVNEQFF
>TRBJ2-7|NA|NA|TRBV21-1
TGTGCCAGCAGCAGAACCGGGACTAGCGGGAGTGGACCGTCAGAGCAGTACTTC
CASSRTGTSGSGPSEQYF
>TRBJ1-5|NA|NA|TRBV28
TGTGCCAGCACCACAGGGCCTCCCCAGCCCCAGCATTTT
CASTTGPPQPQHF
>TRBJ2-7|few|TRBD1|TRBV4-3
TGCGCCAGCAGCTTATTTCCGGGACAGGCAACCCAAAGGTACGAGCAGTACTTC
CASSLFPGQATQRYEQYF
>TRBJ2-1|NA|NA|TRBV9
TGTGCCAGCAGCGTAGCGTCCGTGACTGGCAGCAACTACAATGAGCAGTTCTTC
CASSVASVTGSNYNEQFF
>TRBJ1-4|NA|TRBD1|TRBV5-1
TGCGCCAGCAGCTTGGTACCAACAGGGGGGCATCGTGAACTGTTTTTT
CASSLVPTGGHRELFF
>TRBJ2-2|NA|NA|TRBV28
TGTGCCAGCAGTCCCATAGTTGGCGGGGAGCTGTTTTTT
CASSPIVGGELFF
>TRBJ2-7|few|NA|TRBV10-3
TGTGCCATCAGTGAGATCCCAGGAGAGCAGTACTTC
CAISEIPGEQYF
>TRBJ2-2|NA|TRBD1|TRBV7-6
TGTGCCAGCAGACGGACAGGGGGCACCGGGGAGCTGTTTTTT
CASRRTGGTGELFF
>TRBJ2-2|few|TRBD2|TRBV5-1
TGCGCCAGCAGCTCCGGGACTAGCGGATACACCGGGGAGCTGTTTTTT
CASSSGTSGYTGELFF
>TRBJ1-4|NA|TRBD1|TRBV30
TGTGCCTGGAGTGTACAGGGGGGAACTAATGAAAAACTGTTTTTT
CAWSVQGGTNEKLFF
>TRBJ2-7|NA|NA|TRBV5-1
TGCGCCAGCAGCTTGCGGGCAGGGGGGAACGAGCAGTACTTC
CASSLRAGGNEQYF
>TRBJ1-1|NA|NA|TRBV7-9
TGTGCCAGCAGCTTAACAGAAACGCACCCGGATGCTTTCTTT
CASSLTETHPDAFF
>TRBJ2-3|few|NA|TRBV7-2
TGTGCCAGCAGCTTGCGGGACGAACTCACAGATACGCAGTATTTT
CASSLRDELTDTQYF
>TRBJ2-1|NA|TRBD2|TRBV28
TGTGCCAGCAGTCCCCCCGGGACTAGGGTCTACAATGAGCAGTTCTTC
CASSPPGTRVYNEQFF